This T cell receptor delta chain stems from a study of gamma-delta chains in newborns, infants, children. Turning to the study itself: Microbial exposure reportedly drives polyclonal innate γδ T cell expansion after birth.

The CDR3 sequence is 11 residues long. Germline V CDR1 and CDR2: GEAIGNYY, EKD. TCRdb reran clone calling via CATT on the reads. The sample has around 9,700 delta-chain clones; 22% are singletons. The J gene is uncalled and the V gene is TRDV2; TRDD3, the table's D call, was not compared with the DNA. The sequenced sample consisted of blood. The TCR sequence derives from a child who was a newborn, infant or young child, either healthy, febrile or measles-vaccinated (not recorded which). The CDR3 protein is CACDLVLGYTF. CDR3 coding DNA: TGTGCCTGTGACCTTGTCCTGGGGTATACTTTT.